This TCR beta chain originates from a study of blood T cell repertoires in COVID-19. At the level of the study: The origin of the acute and convalescent COVID-19 samples was the United States, Italy and Spain. From T cells, B-cell-depleted T cells, or PBMCs came the material, which was cDNA or gDNA.

Study processing details: Reference gene primer amplification gave nucleated cell count estimates. Assay used: immunoSEQ multiplex PCR; TCRdb lists only in-frame clones, some missing. Clone size and the V and J calls come from that table; the DNA yielded D and trimming. This table has roughly 70,000 clones, 80% to 90% appearing once. This CDR3 contains 13 residues. This TCR was recovered from a middle-aged man with active COVID-19. The sequencing sample was made of peripheral blood. The chain couples TRBV21-1 to TRBJ2-7; TRBD1, as called in the table, went unchecked against the DNA. TRBV21-1 is recorded as a pseudogene. The CDR3 region has the DNA TGTGCCAGCAGCAAAGAAGGTACCAGGGGGCAGTACTTC. Amino acid sequence: CASSKEGTRGQYF.